This TCR beta chain was captured by sequencing in a study of T cells in Graves' hyperthyroidism and ophthalmopathy. There are a few counts of this clonotype. Its antigen is unidentified. What was amplified from RNA transcripts were TCR beta CDR3 regions. With the HTBI primer set, the TCR CDR3 went through a first round of RT-PCR. MiXCR was run by TCRdb on the multiplex PCR reads, yielding one entry per CDR3 protein. The repertoire holds some 700,000 distinct CDR3 sequences, 15% to 20% seen once, with roughly 15% in the top ten. The study's findings and limits: Ophthalmopathy was predicted by the model a median of approximately 6 months ahead of onset.

V lost 4 bases, J lost 2 bases, and 12 bases lay in between. The germline V gene encodes CDR1 SEHNR and CDR2 FQNEAQ (reference sequence). The CDR3 spans 15 residues. The V call is TRBV7-9, the J call TRBJ1-5; no clear D. The sequenced sample consisted of blood. The receptor comes from a man aged 45 to 65 with Graves' hyperthyroidism. The CDR3 nucleotides are TGTGCCAGCAGCTCCGGTTACCTAGGCAATCAGCCCCAGCATTTT. Translating it yields CASSSGYLGNQPQHF.